This TCR beta chain was observed in a study of T cells in Graves' hyperthyroidism and ophthalmopathy. This clonotype was seen repeatedly, ten times or more. Exclusion followed for patients with uncontrolled infection, other autoimmune disease, pregnancy or lactation. Amplified TCR beta CDR3 regions derived from RNA transcripts. First-round RT-PCR targeting the TCR CDR3 was performed with the HTBI primer set. TCRdb itself ran the multiplex PCR reads through MiXCR, one entry per CDR3 protein. The top ten hold around 9.6% of the sample, which has roughly 98,000 distinct CDR3 sequences, around 40% seen once. Germline lookup yields CDR1 SGHRS and CDR2 YFSETQ. V was shortened by 0 bases and J by 4 bases, with 11 bases between the two germline ends. This CDR3 contains 15 residues.

Sequenced input: peripheral blood or thyroid tissue (not recorded which). The rearrangement joins TRBV5-1 to TRBJ1-5; no firm D call. The receptor was derived from a woman in her twenties or thirties with Graves' hyperthyroidism. CDR3 protein: CASSLEDGRNQPQHF. The CDR3 DNA reads TGCGCCAGCAGCTTGGAGGACGGGAGAAATCAGCCCCAGCATTTT.